This T cell receptor beta chain was sequenced in a study of early T cells in non-severe SARS-CoV-2 infection (dated by TCRdb to the early 2020s). For the wider study: Because TCR sequencing relied on bulk RNA taken from unsorted whole blood, pairing of alpha and beta chains was not possible. Findings and caveats that apply to the study as a whole: VDJdb matching was skewed toward anti-spike CD8 responses and likely underestimated virus-specific expansions by missing private and CD4 specificities.

A case-control design nested within a healthcare worker cohort in London, UK, was used, with weekly nasopharyngeal swab PCR tests and blood sampling performed. Healthcare workers were enrolled in the week of the UK lockdown, from 23 to 31 March 2020, and were followed every week for up to about 16 weeks. The table lists this clonotype with many counts. No antigen is known for it. Base qualities are not recorded, but no much larger clone differs from it by a single base. To prepare the library, 5' RACE was applied. Sequencing used a NextSeq 500. In the TCR library protocol, unique molecular identifiers were attached to individual cDNA molecules to correct for PCR bias and sequencing error. TCR alpha and beta chains were both sequenced, and the abundances of alpha and beta sequences in each sample were closely correlated with each other. The original methods were these. Decombinator V4 was used to perform V gene, J gene and CDR3 annotation of TCR sequences. Expanded TCRs were defined as changing significantly between any two time points under a Poisson model with p below 0.0001. TCR abundances were normalised to the total number of TCRs sequenced per sample and were expressed as counts per million. VDJdb, accessed on 1 November 2021, was searched for TCRs annotated for CMV, EBV and SARS-CoV-2, and TCRs annotated for more than one antigen were excluded. TCRdb applied fastp at Q25 and MiXCR to the public reads, then kept only in-frame beta chains. CDR3 protein duplicates are merged, each entry listing the most common genes and DNA. The V and J calls were determined by TCRdb, not by the authors. This sample has about 28,000 distinct CDR3 sequences in its table, and roughly 5.6% of those were observed once. Around 1% of the sample belongs to the ten largest clones.

Sequenced input: whole blood. This clonotype was obtained from an adult who was a healthcare worker with PCR-confirmed SARS-CoV-2 infection or an uninfected control (not recorded which).

The CDR3 has the sequence CASTPSDTQYF. The bases read TGTGCCAGCACCCCTTCAGATACGCAGTATTTT. The V and J segments used are TRBV7-9 and TRBJ2-3; no confident D gene assignment can be made. V drops 7 bases and J drops 4 bases, leaving 6 bases in between. Reading from cysteine to phenylalanine, the CDR3 counts 11 amino acids. The sequence is cut down to CDR3 DNA, 33 bases in frame from base 1. From a lookup of the germline V gene (reference sequence), CDR1 and CDR2 are SEHNR and FQNEAQ.